The next 13 T cell receptor beta chains were all read from a single sample in a study of beta chain features in type 1 diabetes. Broader study findings: All four CD4+ subsets of Type 1 diabetes patients contained TCRB CDR3s that were moderately but significantly shorter.

These receptors' targets are unknown. cDNA synthesis used the whole RNA isolate, giving expressed TCRB sequences. TCRdb keeps only in-frame clones here, not all; method: immunoSEQ multiplex PCR. The sample records about 53,000 clones, around 60% being singletons. Sequencing was done on a sample of stem cell memory CD4+ T cells from blood. These receptors originate from a woman aged 30 to 39 with type 1 diabetes.

The table lists this clone with a count of one. This sequence joins TRBV18 and TRBJ2-5; D not certain. The germline V gene encodes CDR1 KGHSH and CDR2 LQKENI. The CDR3 contains 13 residues. V was clipped by 5 bases and J by 2 bases, with 9 bases between them. The CDR3, as DNA: TGTGCCAGCTCATTGACAAGACAAGAGACCCAGTACTTC. It codes for CASSLTRQETQYF.

Here the CDR3 reads CASSFNTGGSGYTF. The CDR3, as DNA: TGTGCCAGCAGCTTCAATACAGGGGGCAGTGGCTACACCTTC. The chain couples TRBV5-4 to TRBJ1-2; TRBD1 aligns across 9 bases. V lost 2 bases, J lost 7 bases, and 6 bases stayed unmatched. Germline CDR1 is SGHNT and CDR2 is YYREEE (reference sequence). CDR3 length: 14 residues. The complete variable domain, with remaining parts taken from reference TRBV5-4 and TRBJ1-2, reads ETGVTQSPTHLIKTRGQQVTLRCSSQSGHNTVSWYQQALGQGPQFIFQYYREEENGRGNFPPRFSGLQFPNYSSELNVNALELDDSALYLCASSFNTGGSGYTFGSGTRLTVV.

The gene calls are TRBV5-4 and TRBJ2-1; TRBD2 agrees at 13 bases. CDR1 is SGHNT, CDR2 YYREEE, per germline (reference sequence). This CDR3 spans 15 amino acids. The V segment lost 4 bases and the J segment 8 bases; nucleotides outside the gene matches: 6. The CDR3 nucleotides are TGTGCCAGCAGCCGGACTAGCGGGAGAGGCGATGAGCAGTTCTTC. Amino acids: CASSRTSGRGDEQFF.

This sequence joins TRBV5-1 and TRBJ2-7; 9 bases are shared with TRBD1. The CDR3 contains 14 residues. Trimming took 4 bases from V and 2 from J; bases not matched to a gene: 4. Germline V lookup: CDR1 SGHRS, CDR2 YFSETQ. DNA of the CDR3: TGCGCCAGCAGCCGGGGACAGGGTCCCTACGAGCAGTACTTC. Translation: CASSRGQGPYEQYF.

In nucleotides, the CDR3 is TGCGCCAGCAGTGAACCGGTTAGCGGGTTACCGGATACGCAGTATTTT. Amino acid sequence: CASSEPVSGLPDTQYF. The chain links TRBV10-2 to TRBJ2-3, with 7 bases that match TRBD2. CDR1 and CDR2 (germline): WSHSY, SAAADI. The trim removed 3 bases at V and 6 bases at J, leaving 12 bases unmatched. The CDR3 extends over 16 amino acids.

The V gene is TRBV27, the J gene TRBJ1-2, with TRBD1 matching over 8 bases. The CDR3 runs 13 residues. The germline V gene has CDR1 MNHEY and CDR2 SMNVEV (reference sequence). The trim removed 5 bases at V and 4 bases at J, leaving 3 bases unmatched. The DNA of the CDR3 is TGTGCCAGCAGTATCGACAGGGGCTATGGCTACACCTTC. Translated, it gives CASSIDRGYGYTF.

The CDR3 loop reads CASSIPGGGAQPQHF. The CDR3 DNA reads TGTGCCAGTAGTATCCCGGGGGGGGGTGCTCAGCCCCAGCATTTT. The V and J genes are TRBV19 and TRBJ1-5, with a possible D match to TRBD1 (5 bases). V was shortened by 3 bases and J by 6 bases, with 15 bases between the two germline ends. This CDR3 is 15 amino acids long. The germline V gene has CDR1 LNHDA and CDR2 SQIVND (reference sequence).

The chain recombines TRBV7-9 with TRBJ2-7; 8 nucleotides match TRBD1. Trimming removed 5 bases from V and 4 bases from J; junction bases left unmatched: 7. Germline CDR1 is SEHNR and CDR2 is FQNEAQ (reference sequence). The CDR3 runs to 14 residues. CDR3 sequence reads: CASSIQGESYEQYF. CDR3 DNA sequence: TGTGCCAGCAGCATACAGGGGGAAAGTTACGAGCAGTACTTC.

The chain recombines TRBV29-1 with TRBJ2-3, with 11 bases matching TRBD1. The V and J ends lost 1 base and 1 base, in that order; junction bases with no gene match: 10. Germline V CDR1 and CDR2: SQVTM, ANQGSEA. The CDR3 is 18 amino acids. The CDR3 loop reads CSVEGGGTGGLGTDTQYF. The CDR3 DNA is TGCAGCGTTGAAGGAGGTGGGACAGGGGGTTTGGGCACAGATACGCAGTATTTT.

This chain connects TRBV7-9 to TRBJ2-3, with 12 nucleotides matching TRBD2. J lost 3 bases, V lost 5 bases, and 6 bases had no gene match. Germline V gene data show CDR1 as SEHNR and CDR2 as FQNEAQ (reference sequence). The CDR3 runs to 16 residues. CDR3 sequence: CASSPPGLAGTDTQYF. The CDR3 bases are TGTGCCAGCAGCCCCCCGGGACTAGCGGGTACAGATACGCAGTATTTT.

The chain carries TRBV19 and TRBJ2-2, with TRBD2 as a possible D gene (6 bases). This CDR3 is built from 16 residues. Trimming took off 6 bases at V and 1 base at J, with 15 bases between the two ends. Per germline, CDR1 LNHDA and CDR2 SQIVND (reference sequence). The CDR3 bases are TGTGCCAGTAGAATGCGGGAAGCGTTGAACACCGGGGAGCTGTTTTTT. This translates into CASRMREALNTGELFF.

The genes are TRBV10-3 and TRBJ1-1; D is possibly TRBD1 (5 bases). Germline values: CDR1 ENHRY, CDR2 SYGVKD. The germline V and J ends were trimmed by 6 bases and 1 base, with 12 bases remaining between them. There are 14 residues in the CDR3. As DNA, the CDR3 is TGTGCCATCAGCTCCAGGGATCCGAACACTGAAGCTTTCTTT. This translates into CAISSRDPNTEAFF.

V is TRBV5-6 and J is TRBJ2-7; D uncertain. Germline V CDR1 and CDR2: SGHDT, YYEEEE. This CDR3 has 13 residues. V was clipped by 2 bases and J by 0 bases, with 6 bases between them. This chain's CDR3 is CASSFISSYEQYF. The CDR3 DNA is TGTGCCAGCAGCTTTATCAGCTCCTACGAGCAGTACTTC.